Listed below are T cell receptor beta chains from one sample, sequenced in a study of Graves' ophthalmopathy and Graves' hyperthyroidism. Each CDR3 protein gets one entry after TCRdb re-called the multiplex PCR reads with MiXCR. The sample yields about 400,000 distinct CDR3 sequences, 15% to 19% seen once. Sequences were obtained from peripheral blood. The source of these receptors is a woman aged 18-29 years with stable Graves' hyperthyroidism. The CDR3 runs from the conserved cysteine through the conserved F or W. The order of the fields is CDR3 length, V gene, clone size, D gene, J gene, CDR3 protein, CDR3 DNA. The D gene is left open where the match is weak. Clone size, where shown, is once, few, many, or a class for clones that have expanded.

15,TRBV5-6,many,.,TRBJ2-7,CASSLIGESAYEQYF,TGTGCCAGCAGCTTGATCGGGGAGTCAGCATACGAGCAGTACTTC
14,TRBV19,many,.,TRBJ1-3,CASSMSASGNTIYF,TGTGCCAGTAGTATGTCAGCCTCTGGAAACACCATATATTTT
20,TRBV10-3,.,TRBD1,TRBJ2-2,CAISSVLPRTGAPNTGELFF,TGTGCCATCAGTTCAGTCCTCCCTCGGACAGGGGCACCGAACACCGGGGAGCTGTTTTTT
16,TRBV6-5,many,.,TRBJ2-1,CASSYSTGGGRNEQFF,TGTGCCAGCAGTTACTCGACTGGAGGAGGGCGGAATGAGCAGTTCTTC
14,TRBV5-1,many,.,TRBJ2-4,CASRPDWAKNIQYF,TGCGCCAGCAGACCGGACTGGGCCAAAAACATTCAGTACTTC
16,TRBV10-3,once,TRBD1,TRBJ1-1,CAIDRDRLSQGTEAFF,TGTGCCATCGATCGGGACAGGCTATCTCAGGGGACTGAAGCTTTCTTT
16,TRBV6-5,many,.,TRBJ2-7,CASLWLGGAGSYEQYF,TGTGCCAGCCTCTGGTTAGGGGGGGCCGGATCCTACGAGCAGTACTTC
13,TRBV2,many,TRBD1,TRBJ1-2,CASTLRPGGGYTF,TGTGCCAGCACCCTGCGACCAGGGGGAGGCTACACCTTC
16,TRBV4-2,many,TRBD2,TRBJ2-5,CASSPVVTGGQETQYF,TGTGCCAGCAGCCCGGTAGTCACCGGGGGGCAAGAGACCCAGTACTTC
17,TRBV5-1,few,.,TRBJ2-7,CASSPGGPGALLYEQYF,TGCGCCAGCAGCCCGGGGGGTCCAGGGGCACTTCTCTACGAGCAGTACTTC
12,TRBV6-1,many,.,TRBJ2-5,CARPASIETQYF,TGTGCCAGGCCAGCCTCAATAGAGACCCAGTACTTC
15,TRBV20-1,many,.,TRBJ2-3,CSASGPPSRADTQYF,TGCAGTGCTAGTGGCCCGCCGTCTCGCGCAGATACGCAGTATTTT
17,TRBV6-5,many,.,TRBJ1-5,CASNGGGGVASNQPQHF,TGTGCCAGCAACGGAGGGGGAGGGGTTGCGAGCAATCAGCCCCAGCATTTT
12,TRBV24-1,many,.,TRBJ2-5,CATSDTGLTQYF,TGTGCCACCAGTGATACCGGCTTGACCCAGTACTTC
13,TRBV28,few,.,TRBJ2-7,CASRFGNVYEQYF,TGTGCCAGCCGCTTCGGAAATGTATACGAGCAGTACTTC
13,TRBV5-5,.,.,TRBJ1-1,CASSSRQHTEAFF,TGTGCCAGCAGCTCCCGACAACACACTGAAGCTTTCTTT
14,TRBV12-3/TRBV12-4,many,.,TRBJ1-5,CASSLEGDSGPQHF,TGTGCCAGCAGTTTAGAGGGTGACTCGGGGCCCCAGCATTTT
16,TRBV2,many,.,TRBJ2-5,CASSEATRHRRETQYF,TGTGCCAGCAGTGAAGCAACAAGACACAGGCGGGAGACCCAGTACTTC
15,TRBV6-1,.,.,TRBJ1-6,CASRDPSGDHSPLHF,TGTGCCAGCAGAGATCCCTCGGGGGACCATTCACCCCTCCACTTT
15,TRBV6-5,many,.,TRBJ1-1,CASSYGWGVNTEAFF,TGTGCCAGCAGTTACGGATGGGGGGTCAACACTGAAGCTTTCTTT
15,TRBV4-2,.,.,TRBJ1-3,CASSPLTGSGNTIYF,TGTGCCAGCAGCCCCCTGACAGGCTCTGGAAACACCATATATTTT
12,TRBV4-1,.,.,TRBJ1-5,CASSHEIGPQHF,TGCGCCAGCAGCCATGAAATCGGGCCCCAGCATTTT
13,TRBV20-1,many,.,TRBJ1-1,CSALWGFNTEAFF,TGCAGTGCTCTCTGGGGGTTTAACACTGAAGCTTTCTTT
16,TRBV10-3,many,TRBD1,TRBJ1-2,CAISESRDRVEFGYTF,TGTGCCATCAGTGAGTCTAGGGACAGGGTTGAGTTTGGCTACACCTTC
12,TRBV6-2/TRBV6-3,many,.,TRBJ2-7,CASRPARGEQYF,TGTGCCAGCAGACCCGCGAGGGGCGAGCAGTACTTC
13,TRBV6-2/TRBV6-3,few,.,TRBJ1-5,CASSYWGNQPQHF,TGTGCCAGCAGTTATTGGGGAAATCAGCCCCAGCATTTT
14,TRBV20-1,many,.,TRBJ2-5,CSASRPGSEETQYF,TGCAGTGCTAGCCGACCAGGGTCCGAAGAGACCCAGTACTTC
13,TRBV12-3/TRBV12-4,.,.,TRBJ2-7,CASRLQGYYEQYF,TGTGCCAGCAGATTACAGGGTTACTACGAGCAGTACTTC
18,TRBV10-3,many,.,TRBJ2-7,CAISVVSGRGHRAYEQYF,TGTGCCATCAGTGTGGTTTCGGGAAGAGGGCACCGCGCCTACGAGCAGTACTTC
14,TRBV7-9,.,.,TRBJ2-2,CASSPGQFPGELFF,TGTGCCAGCAGTCCCGGACAGTTCCCCGGGGAGCTGTTTTTT
14,TRBV12-3/TRBV12-4,.,TRBD1,TRBJ2-7,CASRDRDPPYEQYF,TGTGCCAGCAGGGACAGGGATCCCCCCTACGAGCAGTACTTC
16,TRBV4-1,.,.,TRBJ1-1,CASSQAILGQNTEAFF,TGCGCCAGCAGCCAAGCGATATTAGGGCAGAACACTGAAGCTTTCTTT
13,TRBV10-3,many,TRBD1,TRBJ1-1,CASTTGEVTEAFF,TGTGCCAGCACGACAGGGGAGGTCACTGAAGCTTTCTTT